In its sample, the clone carrying this TCR beta chain was seen a few times. TCRdb re-analysed the reads in MiXCR, keeping a single row per CDR3 protein. This table holds fewer than 200,000 distinct CDR3 sequences, about an eighth found once. Per germline, CDR1 SQVTM and CDR2 ANQGSEA. The V and J ends lost 4 bases and 0 bases respectively, with 16 bases between them. The CDR3 length is 16 residues. These data originate in a study of T cell repertoires in cytomegalovirus infection. Whole-study context: Shared public TCR beta signatures pointed to both CMV infection and a matching HLA type.

The rearrangement uses TRBV29-1 and TRBJ1-5; tentatively, D is TRBD1 (5 bases). The TCR originated in a human donor in good health (CMV status not recorded). Some clones in this sample may be carry-over from other donors' samples. Sequencing used PBMCs. The CDR3: CSVAGGGFDSNQPQHF. The DNA for the CDR3 is TGCAGCGTTGCGGGGGGAGGGTTCGATAGCAATCAGCCCCAGCATTTT.